This T cell receptor beta chain appears in the sequencing data of a study of early T cells in non-severe SARS-CoV-2 infection. Study-level results: A preference for anti-spike CD8 responses marked VDJdb matching, which missed private and CD4 specificities.

In regard to this clonotype: What it binds is not known.

Unique molecular identifiers were attached to individual cDNA molecules. TCRdb called the 5' RACE reads again in MiXCR, with one record for every CDR3 protein. The data contain more than 85,000 distinct CDR3 sequences, roughly 12% of them singletons. Trimming left V 2 bases short and J 4 bases short, with 11 bases between. The CDR3 sequence is 14 residues long. Germline-derived CDR1 and CDR2 are SGHVS and FQNEAQ. The clonotype originates from an adult who was a healthcare worker with PCR-confirmed SARS-CoV-2 infection or an uninfected control (not recorded which). The material sequenced was whole blood, taken at baseline. V is TRBV7-8 and J is TRBJ2-5, with unresolved D. The CDR3 DNA reads TGTGCCAGCAGCTTAACCACGTACCGAGAGACCCAGTACTTC. Translated: CASSLTTYRETQYF.